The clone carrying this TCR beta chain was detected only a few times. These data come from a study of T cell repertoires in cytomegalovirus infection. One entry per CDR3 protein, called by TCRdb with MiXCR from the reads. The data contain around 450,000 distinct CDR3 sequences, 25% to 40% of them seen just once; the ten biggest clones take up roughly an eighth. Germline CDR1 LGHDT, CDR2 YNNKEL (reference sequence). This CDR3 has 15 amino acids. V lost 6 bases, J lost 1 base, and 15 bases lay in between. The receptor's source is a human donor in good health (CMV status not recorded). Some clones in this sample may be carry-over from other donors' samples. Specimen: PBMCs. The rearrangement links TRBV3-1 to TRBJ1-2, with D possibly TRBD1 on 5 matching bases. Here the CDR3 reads CASSYRQYDNYGYTF. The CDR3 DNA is TGTGCCAGCAGTTATAGACAGTACGATAACTATGGCTACACCTTC.